The 7 T cell receptor beta chains below come from one sample, sequenced in a study of blood T cell repertoires in COVID-19. TCRdb keeps only in-frame clones here, not all; method: immunoSEQ multiplex PCR. The table shows fewer than 200,000 clones, with roughly 82% occurring only once. The sample was PBMCs or T cells enriched from blood (not recorded which). All receptors come from a woman aged 60-75 years with acute COVID-19.

The chain carries TRBV24-1 and TRBJ2-5; TRBD2 matches 12 bases. This CDR3 is built from 16 residues. Germline assignment: CDR1 KGHDR and CDR2 SFDVKD. V shed 5 bases and J 7 bases; nucleotides not matched to a gene: 10. DNA of the CDR3: TGTGCCACCAGTGCCTCGACTAGCGGGGGTCGGGCGACCCAGTACTTC. Its translation is CATSASTSGGRATQYF.

The chain carries TRBV29-1 and TRBJ2-3, with 7 bases matching TRBD2. CDR3 size: 13 residues. Germline CDR1 reads SQVTM; CDR2 reads ANQGSEA. The J segment lost 1 base and the V segment lost 7 bases, leaving 5 bases of the junction unmatched. CDR3 DNA sequence: TGCAGCGCCCTACGGGAGGGCACAGATACGCAGTATTTT. This sequence encodes CSALREGTDTQYF.

J is TRBJ1-4 and V is TRBV30; D is unclear. This CDR3 is 14 amino acids long. V was shortened by 4 bases and J by 7 bases, with 16 bases between the two germline ends. The germline CDR1 and CDR2 sequences are GTSNPN and SVGIG (reference sequence). DNA of the CDR3: TGTGCCTGGAACTCGGGGTCCCCCCCTGAAAAACTGTTTTTT. It codes for CAWNSGSPPEKLFF.

This rearrangement joins TRBV19 to TRBJ2-3; TRBD1 aligns across 12 bases. Germline V CDR1 and CDR2: LNHDA, SQIVND (reference sequence). CDR3 length: 19 residues. Trimming at V came to 6 bases and at J to 4 bases, leaving 17 bases not matched to a gene. The CDR3 DNA follows: TGTGCCAGTAGCCGGAGGCCCGGGACAGGGGGCATTTCGTCAGATACGCAGTATTTT. Translating gives CASSRRPGTGGISSDTQYF.

The chain recombines TRBV5-1 with TRBJ1-6; possible D gene TRBD1, 6 bases. The CDR3 runs 14 residues. V was cut by 3 bases and J by 6 bases, with 10 bases left in between. Germline-derived CDR1 and CDR2 are SGHRS and YFSETQ. The CDR3 loop reads CASSWGQPNSPLHF. DNA of the CDR3: TGCGCCAGCAGCTGGGGACAACCTAATTCACCCCTCCACTTT.

This clone was recorded once. The chain links TRBV10-3 to TRBJ1-2; 8 bases agree with TRBD1. Germline V gene lookup returns CDR1 ENHRY and CDR2 SYGVKD. The CDR3 sequence is 17 residues long. Germline trimming cut 8 bases from V and 3 bases from J; bases unmatched to any gene: 17. The CDR3, as DNA: TGTGCCATCGGTCAGGGGGCGAGCTATGGGGCGGACTATGGCTACACCTTC. Translating it yields CAIGQGASYGADYGYTF.

The chain has TRBV9 and TRBJ2-1; D is undetermined. The V gene lost 1 base and the J gene lost 7 bases, with 12 bases spanning the gap. This CDR3 contains 14 residues. Germline values: CDR1 SGDLS, CDR2 YYNGEE. CDR3 nucleotide sequence: TGTGCCAGCAGCGTAAATCCGGCGGCTAATGAGCAGTTCTTC. Translated, it gives CASSVNPAANEQFF.